This T cell receptor (beta chain) is from a study of blood T cell repertoires in COVID-19. This CDR3 has 15 amino acids. The germline V gene has CDR1 SGHRS and CDR2 YFSETQ. V dropped 3 bases and J dropped 3 bases, with 16 bases sitting between them. The protocol was immunoSEQ multiplex PCR, while the TCRdb copy is restricted to in-frame clones and leaves out a portion. The sample records almost 55,000 clones, around 84% being singletons. What was sequenced was peripheral blood. The chain uses TRBV5-1 and TRBJ2-7, with TRBD1 as a possible D gene (6 bases). The origin of this receptor is a human donor in a cohort sampled during active COVID-19. CDR3 sequence: CASSWGQGRGYEQYF. The CDR3, as DNA: TGCGCCAGCAGCTGGGGGCAGGGTAGGGGCTACGAGCAGTACTTC.